In this sample, the clone carrying this T cell receptor beta chain turned up a few times. Its antigen is unknown. Each cDNA got a UMI-containing oligo ligated at its 3' end. An equimolar mix of RC1.1 and RC1.2 primed the beta chain across TRBC1 and TRBC2. From the second PCR onward, TCR alpha and beta chains were processed separately. TCRdb re-called the UMI-ligation and nested PCR reads with MiXCR, one entry per CDR3 protein. Of fewer than 50,000 distinct CDR3 sequences detected, about 17% appear once; the ten largest clones hold around 43%. This sample stems from a study of quantifying T cell responses using KT2 cells. For the study at large: cDNA was made from DNase-treated RNA using alpha and beta constant primers. A predetermined fluorescence threshold ended the second PCR, run as a qPCR. Estimated efficiency of the T4 ligation step was above 8.5% under optimum conditions. The study, taken as a whole, reports: Very high KT2 spike-in numbers caused saturation in KT2 sequence detection.

This CDR3 is 9 amino acids long. V lost 10 bases and J 5 bases, leaving 5 bases between the germline ends. Germline V gene lookup returns CDR1 SNHLY and CDR2 FYNNEI. The sample taken for sequencing was PBMCs spiked with cells of the T cell clone KT2. The receptor's source is a human donor. The chain carries TRBV2 and TRBJ2-5; D gene ambiguous. The CDR3 coding sequence is TGTGCCATCTCCGAGACCCAGTACTTC. Translating it yields CAISETQYF. The entire variable domain, with the rest obtained from reference TRBV2 and TRBJ2-5, is as follows: EPEVTQTPSHQVTQMGQEVILRCVPISNHLYFYWYRQILGQKVEFLVSFYNNEISEKSEIFDDQFSVERPDGSNFTLKIRSTKLEDSAMYFCAISETQYFGPGTRLLVL.